This note documents a single T cell receptor beta chain sequence. The data derive from a study of PD-L1 blockade in urothelial cancer. Study-level background: In the mid-2010s, patients got going on atezolizumab, taking 1,200 mg intravenously every 3 weeks. Prior exposure to chemotherapy in patients amounted to 0 to 3 regimens received. Blood samples had a median of approximately 150,000 T cells, 80,000 to 100,000 unique TCRs, and clonality 0.08 to 0.09.

Indicated time point: pretreatment peripheral blood. There were between 1 and 8 samples from each patient, taken pretreatment and on-treatment. Germline CDR1 SGHRS, CDR2 YFSETQ. The V segment lost 0 bases and the J segment 7 bases; nucleotides outside the gene matches: 4. The length of the CDR3 is 16 residues. The method was immunoSEQ multiplex PCR; TCRdb's version includes in-frame clones alone and lacks a portion of them. Altogether under 20,000 clones are present, approximately 90% being singletons, with the ten largest covering roughly an eighth. This sequence originates from a man aged 65 to 85 with urothelial cancer. The chain carries TRBV5-1 and TRBJ2-1, with TRBD2 matching 13 bases. The sample in question was PBMCs, obtained around atezolizumab (anti-PD-L1) treatment. The CDR3: CASSLAGLAGTNEQFF. CDR3 in DNA: TGCGCCAGCAGCTTGGCGGGACTAGCGGGGACTAATGAGCAGTTCTTC.